This paragraph reports one T cell receptor beta chain. Antigen unknown. MiXCR was run by TCRdb on the 5' RACE reads, yielding one entry per CDR3 protein. The profile shows 350,000 to 500,000 distinct CDR3 sequences, about 18% of them singletons. This sample was included in a study of identical twins. Overall study results and limits: Modeled out-of-frame TCR alpha sharing in monozygotic twins fell below observed levels. Cross-sectional statistical analysis was relied on for the conclusions, without the same donors being followed. Zero-insertion results could be subject to partial confounding by invariant MAIT and iNKT cells.

The receptor comes from a middle-aged man in good health. Sequenced: naive T cells sorted from blood.

Here the CDR3 DNA reads TGTGCCAGCAGTCACGGGATTCGGCGAGAGACCCAGTACTTC. Encoded protein: CASSHGIRRETQYF. The chain has TRBV12-3 or TRBV12-4 and TRBJ2-5, with TRBD2 as a possible D gene (5 bases). This CDR3 comprises 14 residues. Trimming removed 5 bases from V and 4 bases from J, with 14 bases in between.